The 32 T cell receptor beta chains below come from one sample, sequenced in a study of blood T cell repertoires in COVID-19. Only in-frame clones appear in the TCRdb table, and some are missing; sequencing was by immunoSEQ multiplex PCR. In the table there are about 60,000 clones, approximately 86% of which are singletons. The sample was peripheral blood. The receptors stem from a human donor with acute or convalescent COVID-19. The donor label of this sample is uncertain.

This chain links TRBV2 with TRBJ1-2; TRBD1 matches 11 bases. Germline CDR1 reads SNHLY; CDR2 reads FYNNEI. The V segment lost 6 bases and the J segment 1 base; nucleotides outside the gene matches: 4. The CDR3 covers 15 residues. The chain's CDR3 is CASRGTGGNNYGYTF. CDR3 coding DNA: TGTGCCAGCAGGGGGACAGGGGGAAATAACTATGGCTACACCTTC. The full variable domain, with the rest looked up from reference TRBV2 and TRBJ1-2, is EPEVTQTPSHQVTQMGQEVILRCVPISNHLYFYWYRQILGQKVEFLVSFYNNEISEKSEIFDDQFSVERPDGSNFTLKIRSTKLEDSAMYFCASRGTGGNNYGYTFGSGTRLTVV.

The rearrangement links TRBV10-2 to TRBJ2-7; a possible D gene is TRBD1 (6 bases). In germline, CDR1 is WSHSY, CDR2 SAAADI. CDR3 length: 15 residues. Trimming cost V 3 bases and J 0 bases, with 12 bases left between them. CDR3 bases: TGCGCCAGCAGTGAAATTAGGACAGTCTCCTACGAGCAGTACGTC. This codes for CASSEIRTVSYEQYV.

This clone occurred a few times. The chain links TRBV19 to TRBJ2-1, with D hard to call. This CDR3 is built from 16 residues. The ends were cut back, 5 bases at V and 0 bases at J, with 14 bases in the middle. From germline, CDR1 is LNHDA and CDR2 SQIVND (reference sequence). The CDR3 DNA reads TGTGCCAGTAGTTACGAGACTGGAAGCTCCTACAATGAGCAGTTCTTC. Encoded protein: CASSYETGSSYNEQFF.

The CDR3 spells CASSARQGYTDTQYF. The CDR3 DNA follows: TGTGCCAGCTCAGCCCGACAGGGGTACACAGATACGCAGTATTTT. The chain employs TRBV18 and TRBJ2-3; 8 bases align to TRBD1. The V segment lost 5 bases and the J segment 2 bases; nucleotides outside the gene matches: 6. The V gene's germline CDR1 is KGHSH and CDR2 LQKENI. This CDR3 spans 15 amino acids.

This clone came up once. This sequence joins TRBV7-9 and TRBJ1-5, with a possible D match to TRBD1 (6 bases). CDR3 length: 17 residues. V lost 3 bases and J 0 bases, leaving 15 bases between the germline ends. Germline lookup yields CDR1 SEHNR and CDR2 FQNEAQ (reference sequence). CDR3 nucleotide sequence: TGTGCCAGCAGCTTGGGGCAGGGGACCTATAGCAATCAGCCCCAGCATTTT. This translates into CASSLGQGTYSNQPQHF.

The chain carries TRBV29-1 and TRBJ2-7; the match to TRBD2 covers 11 bases. The germline gives CDR1 SQVTM, CDR2 ANQGSEA. The J segment lost 4 bases and the V segment lost 7 bases, leaving 9 bases of the junction unmatched. The CDR3 is 14 amino acids. For the CDR3, the DNA is TGCAGCGCTCTTCCGGGACTAGCGGATTACGAGCAGTACTTC. It codes for CSALPGLADYEQYF.

The chain recombines TRBV27 with TRBJ2-3; weak D call: TRBD1 (5 bases). The germline V gene encodes CDR1 MNHEY and CDR2 SMNVEV (reference sequence). This CDR3 region has 13 residues. V lost 6 bases, J lost 6 bases, and 13 bases lay in between. The DNA for the CDR3 is TGTGCCAGCAGGATTACAGGTTCCGATACGCAGTATTTT. It specifies CASRITGSDTQYF.

In its sample, this clone was seen once. V is TRBV18 and J is TRBJ2-3; the D gene is possibly TRBD2 (5 bases). CDR1 KGHSH and CDR2 LQKENI come from the germline V gene. Trimming took 4 bases from V and 3 from J, leaving 14 bases between them. The CDR3 totals 15 residues. The CDR3 nucleotides read TGTGCCAGCTCACAAGCGGCGGGTGGGACAGATACGCAGTATTTT. Translation gives CASSQAAGGTDTQYF.

The rearrangement uses TRBV10-1 and TRBJ2-2, with TRBD2 matching 10 bases. Losses at the gene ends were 5 bases for V and 2 bases for J; bases not matched to a gene: 5. Germline lookup yields CDR1 WNHNN and CDR2 SYGVQD (reference sequence). The CDR3 has 16 residues. CDR3 in amino acids: CASSSSGGLNTGELFF. Written as DNA, the CDR3 is TGCGCCAGCAGTTCTAGCGGGGGCCTAAACACCGGGGAGCTGTTTTTT.

The chain combines TRBV6-1 with TRBJ1-2; D is uncertain. The V gene lost 2 bases and the J gene lost 4 bases, with 11 bases spanning the gap. The CDR3 contains 14 residues. The germline V gene encodes CDR1 MNHNS and CDR2 SASEGT. The CDR3 DNA reads as TGTGCCAGCAGTGAAACCGGAGGTGGCTATGGCTACACCTTC. Translating it yields CASSETGGGYGYTF.

The V gene is TRBV2, the J gene TRBJ1-2; D not resolved. The CDR3 loop spans 12 amino acids. The germline V and J ends were trimmed by 6 bases and 2 bases, with 7 bases remaining between them. The germline gives CDR1 SNHLY, CDR2 FYNNEI. CDR3 protein: CASRGTNYGYTF. The CDR3 DNA follows: TGTGCCAGCAGGGGCACAAACTATGGCTACACCTTC.

The rearrangement links TRBV27 to TRBJ1-2, with D perhaps TRBD1 (5 bases). CDR1 and CDR2 (germline): MNHEY, SMNVEV (reference sequence). The V end lost 10 bases, the J end lost 2 bases, and 23 bases lay between the germline ends. The CDR3 runs 16 residues. This CDR3 reads CATYSGQGRPNYGYTF. CDR3 coding DNA: TGTGCCACCTACTCAGGGCAGGGCCGTCCAAACTATGGCTACACCTTC.

This sequence joins TRBV28 and TRBJ1-2; the match to TRBD1 covers 7 bases. The V segment lost 4 bases and the J segment 4 bases; nucleotides outside the gene matches: 9. This CDR3 spans 15 amino acids. From germline, CDR1 is MDHEN and CDR2 SYDVKM. The CDR3 sequence: CASSSTGIGGYGYTF. CDR3 bases: TGTGCCAGCAGTTCGACAGGGATCGGCGGCTATGGCTACACCTTC.

Sample share makes this clone medium-sized. The chain is built from TRBV25-1 and TRBJ1-1; D not certain. Germline loops: CDR1 MGHDK, CDR2 SYGVNS. This CDR3 is 13 amino acids long. Trimming left V 8 bases short and J 4 bases short, with 14 bases between. The CDR3 DNA reads TGTGCCAGCGCTTTCCCGGTGGTCACTGAAGCTTTCTTT. Amino acid sequence: CASAFPVVTEAFF.

Written as DNA, the CDR3 is TGTGCCAGCAGTTCCCGGAGTCAGGGTTTACAAGAGACCCAGTACTTC. This codes for CASSSRSQGLQETQYF. This chain uses TRBV28 with TRBJ2-5, with D perhaps matching TRBD1 (5 bases). The germline CDR1 and CDR2 sequences are MDHEN and SYDVKM. V shed 4 bases and J shed 2 bases, with 17 bases lying between them. The CDR3 runs to 16 residues.

The chain links TRBV19 to TRBJ1-1; D remains unclear. The V gene lost 5 bases and the J gene lost 4 bases, with 14 bases spanning the gap. CDR1 and CDR2 from the germline V gene are LNHDA and SQIVND (reference sequence). The CDR3 totals 14 residues. The CDR3 spells CASSPRDVRTEAFF. Here the CDR3 DNA reads TGTGCCAGTAGTCCCCGGGATGTACGCACTGAAGCTTTCTTT.

The chain joins TRBV7-2 to TRBJ2-5, with 9 nucleotides matching TRBD2. V lost 5 bases to trimming and J lost 7 bases; unmatched junction nucleotides: 11. Germline CDR1 and CDR2: SGHTA and FQGNSA. The CDR3 contains 15 residues. The CDR3 nucleotides read TGTGCCAGCAGCACTAATAGCGGGAGTCCGGGGACCCAGTACTTC. This gives the protein CASSTNSGSPGTQYF.

This rearrangement joins TRBV7-9 to TRBJ2-6; TRBD1 matches 8 bases. After removal of 4 bases from V and 0 bases from J, the junction contained 5 bases not matched to a gene. CDR1 is SEHNR and CDR2 is FQNEAQ in the germline V gene (reference sequence). The CDR3 extends over 17 amino acids. The CDR3 is CASSSGTGRSGANVLTF. The CDR3 nucleotides read TGTGCCAGCAGCTCCGGGACAGGACGCTCTGGGGCCAACGTCCTGACTTTC.

The chain carries TRBV5-8 and TRBJ2-1; D gene uncertain. From germline, CDR1 is SGHTS and CDR2 YDEGEE. The CDR3 spans 13 residues. The ends were cut back, 0 bases at V and 5 bases at J, with 6 bases in the middle. CDR3 in amino acids: CASSLGSNNEQFF. CDR3 in DNA: TGTGCCAGCAGCTTGGGATCTAACAATGAGCAGTTCTTC.

The gene calls are TRBV5-1 and TRBJ2-1, with 11 positions matching TRBD2. V lost 4 bases to trimming and J lost 2 bases; unmatched junction nucleotides: 2. Germline-derived CDR1 and CDR2 are SGHRS and YFSETQ. The length of the CDR3 is 15 residues. The CDR3 here is CASSVLAGAYNEQFF. CDR3 coding DNA: TGCGCCAGCAGCGTACTAGCGGGAGCCTACAATGAGCAGTTCTTC.

The gene calls are TRBV9 and TRBJ1-2, with 8 nucleotides matching TRBD1. V was clipped by 0 bases and J by 4 bases; unmatched bases: 14. Germline lookup yields CDR1 SGDLS and CDR2 YYNGEE. The CDR3 runs to 18 residues. The CDR3, as DNA: TGTGCCAGCAGCGTAGTGGATCGGGAGCAGGGGGCTCGCTATGGCTACACCTTC. Translating gives CASSVVDREQGARYGYTF. Full variable domain (outside the CDR3, taken from reference TRBV9 and TRBJ1-2): DSGVTQTPKHLITATGQRVTLRCSPRSGDLSVYWYQQSLDQGLQFLIQYYNGEERAKGNILERFSAQQFPDLHSELNLSSLELGDSALYFCASSVVDREQGARYGYTFGSGTRLTVV.

A single count supports this clone. The V and J genes are TRBV7-9 and TRBJ2-1; a possible D gene is TRBD2 (5 bases). Germline assignment: CDR1 SEHNR and CDR2 FQNEAQ (reference sequence). This CDR3 has 12 amino acids. Trimming took 5 bases from V and 8 from J, leaving 10 bases between them. The CDR3 DNA follows: TGTGCCAGCAGCGATAGAGCGGATGAGCAGTTCTTC. Its protein is CASSDRADEQFF.

By frequency in the sample, this clone is medium-sized. The V and J genes are TRBV3-1 (or the pseudogene TRBV3-2) and TRBJ1-6, with D unresolved. V lost 2 bases and J lost 9, with 11 bases in between. The CDR3 sequence is 14 residues long. Per germline, CDR1 LGHDT and CDR2 YNNKEL (reference sequence). CDR3 amino acids: CASSQIPRGSPLHF. The CDR3 DNA reads TGTGCCAGCAGCCAAATCCCACGAGGTTCACCCCTCCACTTT.

This chain links TRBV10-3 with TRBJ2-7; possible D gene TRBD2, 5 bases. V lost 2 bases and J lost 2, with 13 bases in between. The germline gives CDR1 ENHRY, CDR2 SYGVKD. The CDR3 sequence is 15 residues long. CDR3 residues: CAISERTGSTYEQYF. Here the CDR3 DNA reads TGTGCCATCAGTGAGAGGACGGGGTCGACCTACGAGCAGTACTTC.

The CDR3: CASSEYSGQQYF. In DNA, the CDR3 is TGTGCCAGCAGCGAATACAGTGGTCAGCAGTACTTC. The chain couples TRBV9 to TRBJ2-7; D remains ambiguous. This CDR3 comprises 12 residues. V gave up 3 bases and J gave up 8 bases, with 12 bases separating them. Germline V gene sequence: CDR1 SGDLS, CDR2 YYNGEE.

The J gene is TRBJ2-5, the V gene TRBV11-2, with 10 bases aligning to TRBD2. Germline CDR1 is SGHAT and CDR2 is FQNNGV. V lost 0 bases to trimming and J lost 4 bases; unmatched junction nucleotides: 8. The CDR3 sequence is 17 residues long. The CDR3 DNA follows: TGTGCCAGCAGCTTAGACCAGGGAGCGGGGGGGCGAGAGACCCAGTACTTC. Translated: CASSLDQGAGGRETQYF.

The chain uses TRBV19 and TRBJ1-2; D remains unclear. The ends were cut back, 6 bases at V and 0 bases at J, with 14 bases in the middle. The CDR3 has 15 amino acids. Germline V gene data show CDR1 as LNHDA and CDR2 as SQIVND (reference sequence). CDR3 loop: CASRDGHGSNYGYTF. CDR3 DNA: TGTGCCAGTAGAGATGGGCACGGTTCTAACTATGGCTACACCTTC.

The chain recombines TRBV2 with TRBJ1-5; the D gene is possibly TRBD1 (6 bases). Germline values: CDR1 SNHLY, CDR2 FYNNEI. V was shortened by 6 bases and J by 2 bases, with 14 bases between the two germline ends. The CDR3 covers 15 residues. The CDR3 is CASREDAGGNQPQHF. CDR3 DNA: TGTGCCAGCAGGGAGGATGCAGGGGGCAATCAGCCCCAGCATTTT.

The chain employs TRBV18 and TRBJ1-4, with a possible D match to TRBD1 (6 bases). CDR1 and CDR2 from the germline V gene are KGHSH and LQKENI. V lost 3 bases to trimming and J lost 6 bases, with 14 bases between them. The CDR3 covers 15 residues. The CDR3 bases are TGTGCCAGCTCACCTTTATCCCAGGGGTATGAAAAACTGTTTTTT. The encoded protein is CASSPLSQGYEKLFF.

The chain recombines TRBV7-3 with TRBJ2-3; D gene ambiguous. V was clipped by 2 bases and J by 0 bases, with 6 bases between them. Looked up from germline, CDR1 is SGHTA and CDR2 is FQGTGA. The CDR3 extends over 14 amino acids. The CDR3 DNA reads TGTGCCAGCAGCTTAGGGCCTAGCACAGATACGCAGTATTTT. It translates to CASSLGPSTDTQYF.

The chain joins TRBV30 to TRBJ1-2, with D perhaps matching TRBD1 (5 bases). Per germline, CDR1 GTSNPN and CDR2 SVGIG (reference sequence). V shed 0 bases and J shed 8 bases, with 13 bases lying between them. The CDR3 is 13 residues long. The CDR3 coding sequence is TGTGCCTGGAGTGTTAGGGCAGGGCACGGCTACACCTTC. This codes for CAWSVRAGHGYTF. The full variable domain, completed using reference TRBV30 and TRBJ1-2, is SQTIHQWPATLVQPVGSPLSLECTVEGTSNPNLYWYRQAAGRGLQLLFYSVGIGQISSEVPQNLSASRPQDRQFILSSKKLLLSDSGFYLCAWSVRAGHGYTFGSGTRLTVV.

This clone showed up just once. The J gene is TRBJ2-3, the V gene TRBV25-1; TRBD2 matches 7 bases. Looked up from germline, CDR1 is MGHDK and CDR2 is SYGVNS. J gave up 1 base and V 2 bases, and 12 bases lay outside the gene matches. The CDR3 is 18 residues long. CDR3 amino acids: CASSETALRELGTDTQYF. The CDR3 DNA is TGTGCCAGCAGTGAAACGGCTTTGCGGGAGCTAGGCACAGATACGCAGTATTTT.